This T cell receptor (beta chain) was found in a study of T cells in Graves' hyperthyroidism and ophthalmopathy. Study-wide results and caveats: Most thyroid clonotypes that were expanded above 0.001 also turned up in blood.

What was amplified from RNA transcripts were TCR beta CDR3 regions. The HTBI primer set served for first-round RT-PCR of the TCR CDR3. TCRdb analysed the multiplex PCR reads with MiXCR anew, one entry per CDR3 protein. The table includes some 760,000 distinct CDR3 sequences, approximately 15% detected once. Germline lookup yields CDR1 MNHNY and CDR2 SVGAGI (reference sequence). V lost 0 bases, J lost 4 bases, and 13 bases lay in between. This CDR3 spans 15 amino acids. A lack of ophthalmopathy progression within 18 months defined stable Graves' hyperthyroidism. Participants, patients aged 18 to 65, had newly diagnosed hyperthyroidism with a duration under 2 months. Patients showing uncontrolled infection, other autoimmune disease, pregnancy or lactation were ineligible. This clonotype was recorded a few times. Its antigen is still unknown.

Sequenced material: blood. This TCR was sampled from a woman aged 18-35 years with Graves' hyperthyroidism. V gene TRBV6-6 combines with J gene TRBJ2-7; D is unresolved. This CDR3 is CASSYSSPSSYEQYF. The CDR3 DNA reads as TGTGCCAGCAGTTACTCCTCCCCTTCTTCTTACGAGCAGTACTTC.